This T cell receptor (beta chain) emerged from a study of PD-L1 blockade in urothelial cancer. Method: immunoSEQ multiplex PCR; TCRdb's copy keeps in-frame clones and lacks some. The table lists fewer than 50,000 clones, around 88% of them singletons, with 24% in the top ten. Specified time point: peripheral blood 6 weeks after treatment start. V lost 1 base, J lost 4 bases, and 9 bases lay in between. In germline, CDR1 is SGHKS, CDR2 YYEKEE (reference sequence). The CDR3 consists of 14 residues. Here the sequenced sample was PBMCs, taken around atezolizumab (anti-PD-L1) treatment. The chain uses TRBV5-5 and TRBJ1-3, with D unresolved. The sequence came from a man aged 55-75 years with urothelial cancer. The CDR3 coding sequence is TGTGCCAGCAGCTTGATGGGGAGGGGAAACACCATATATTTT. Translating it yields CASSLMGRGNTIYF.